This T cell receptor (beta chain) came from a study of patients and donors after allogeneic stem cell transplantation. This CDR3 is 16 amino acids long. The germline V and J ends were trimmed by 3 bases and 3 bases, with 17 bases remaining between them. Per germline, CDR1 SEHNR and CDR2 FQNEAQ (reference sequence). One entry per CDR3 protein, called by TCRdb with MiXCR from the RT-PCR reads. Of tens of thousands of distinct CDR3 sequences listed, more than 20% are singletons. The chain uses TRBV7-9 and TRBJ1-1; D is perhaps TRBD1 (5 bases). This clonotype was sampled from a human donor who was either an allogeneic HSCT recipient or a stem cell or donor lymphocyte infusion donor (not recorded which). It is not recorded whose cells these are; they may come from a transplant donor. Sequenced input: blood, either unsorted or a sorted T cell fraction (not recorded which). CDR3 DNA sequence: TGTGCCAGCAGCTTCGGGACGGCCGCCGTCGACACTGAAGCTTTCTTT. Translation gives CASSFGTAAVDTEAFF.